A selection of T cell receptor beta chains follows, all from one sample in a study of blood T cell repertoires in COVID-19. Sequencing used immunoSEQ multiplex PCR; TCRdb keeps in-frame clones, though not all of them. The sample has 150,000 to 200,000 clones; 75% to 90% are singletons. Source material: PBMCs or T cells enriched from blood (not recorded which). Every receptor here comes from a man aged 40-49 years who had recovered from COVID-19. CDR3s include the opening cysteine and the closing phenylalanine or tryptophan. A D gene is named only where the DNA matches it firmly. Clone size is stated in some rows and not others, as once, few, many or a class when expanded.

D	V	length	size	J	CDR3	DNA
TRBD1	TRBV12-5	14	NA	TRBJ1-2	CASGLTLSDRIYTF	TGTGCTAGTGGTTTGACTTTGTCGGACAGGATCTACACCTTC
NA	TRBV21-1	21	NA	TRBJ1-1	CASSKAEDRDRGPVGYTEAFF	TGTGCCAGCAGCAAAGCAGAGGACCGGGACAGGGGGCCTGTAGGGTACACTGAAGCTTTCTTT
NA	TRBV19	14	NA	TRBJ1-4	CASIVTAINEKLFF	TGTGCCAGTATTGTGACAGCCATTAATGAAAAACTGTTTTTT
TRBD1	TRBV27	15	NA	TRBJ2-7	CASSIIQGKVYEQYF	TGTGCCAGCAGTATAATACAGGGGAAGGTCTACGAGCAGTACTTC
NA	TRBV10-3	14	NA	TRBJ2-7	CAISESGQTYEQYF	TGTGCCATCAGTGAATCCGGACAGACCTACGAGCAGTACTTC
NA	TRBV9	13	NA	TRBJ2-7	CASSSNSAYEQYF	TGTGCCAGCAGCTCTAACAGTGCCTACGAGCAGTACTTC
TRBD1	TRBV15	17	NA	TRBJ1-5	CATSRLWGQGRDQPQHF	TGTGCCACCAGCAGACTTTGGGGACAGGGGAGGGATCAGCCCCAGCATTTT
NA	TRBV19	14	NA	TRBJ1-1	CASSSPSGNTEAFF	TGTGCCAGTAGTTCCCCATCAGGGAACACTGAAGCTTTCTTT
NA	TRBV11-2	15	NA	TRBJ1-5	CASSLDGLGNQPQHF	TGTGCCAGCAGCTTAGATGGGCTCGGCAATCAGCCCCAGCATTTT
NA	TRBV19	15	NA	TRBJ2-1	CASSIRRGQYNEQFF	TGTGCCAGTAGTATTAGGAGGGGGCAGTACAATGAGCAGTTCTTC
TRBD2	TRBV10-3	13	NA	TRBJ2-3	CAIRGLAADTQYF	TGTGCCATCAGGGGACTAGCAGCAGATACGCAGTATTTT
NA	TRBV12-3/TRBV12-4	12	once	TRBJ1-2	CASKRPNLSYTF	TGTGCCAGCAAGCGGCCGAATTTGAGCTACACCTTC
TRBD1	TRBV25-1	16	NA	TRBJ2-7	CASSESPGQGAYEQYF	TGTGCCAGCAGTGAATCCCCGGGACAGGGGGCTTACGAGCAGTACTTC